Presented here are 8 T cell receptor beta chains from one specimen sequenced in a study of T cells in Graves' hyperthyroidism and ophthalmopathy. There were TCR beta CDR3 regions amplified from RNA transcripts. Using the HTBI primer set, a first-round RT-PCR was run on the TCR CDR3. TCRdb processed the multiplex PCR reads anew with MiXCR; each CDR3 protein has one entry. This sample has over 250,000 distinct CDR3 sequences, with around 15% found just once. Sequenced: blood. These TCRs come from a woman aged 55 to 70 with Graves' ophthalmopathy.

This clonotype was seen only a few times. This sequence joins TRBV28 and TRBJ1-1; no firm D call. Germline lookup yields CDR1 MDHEN and CDR2 SYDVKM. This CDR3 has 13 amino acids. Trimming stripped 3 bases from V and 6 bases from J, with 11 bases between. CDR3 residues: CASSLRVGSEAFF. The CDR3, as DNA: TGTGCCAGCAGTTTGAGGGTAGGCTCTGAAGCTTTCTTT.

In its sample, this clonotype was seen a few times. The chain is built from TRBV5-1 and TRBJ1-5; the match to TRBD1 covers 7 bases. V shed 4 bases, J shed 6 bases, and the junction held 7 bases outside the gene matches. CDR1 and CDR2 from the germline V gene are SGHRS and YFSETQ. There are 14 residues in the CDR3. CDR3: CASSQTGNGQPQHF. The CDR3 coding sequence is TGCGCCAGCAGCCAGACAGGGAATGGTCAGCCCCAGCATTTT.

The rearrangement joins TRBV19 to TRBJ2-2; no clear D gene. Trimming removed 5 bases at V and 6 bases at J, with 10 bases between. The CDR3 runs 13 residues. Germline values: CDR1 LNHDA, CDR2 SQIVND (reference sequence). The CDR3 region is CASSPPAPGELFF. In DNA, the CDR3 is TGTGCCAGTAGTCCCCCAGCACCCGGGGAGCTGTTTTTT.

This clonotype has ten or more counts. The chain links TRBV2 to TRBJ2-3; no definite D call. Trimming removed 7 bases at V and 0 bases at J, with 17 bases between. This CDR3 has 16 residues. Germline-derived CDR1 and CDR2 are SNHLY and FYNNEI. As DNA, the CDR3 is TGTGCCAGCATCCCCCTATCCATCCCGAGCACAGATACGCAGTATTTT. Translated: CASIPLSIPSTDTQYF.

This clonotype has just a few counts. This chain joins TRBV20-1 and TRBJ2-3, with 10 bases fitting TRBD1. Germline lookup yields CDR1 DFQATT and CDR2 SNEGSKA (reference sequence). V shed 6 bases and J 4 bases; nucleotides not matched to a gene: 4. This CDR3 has 13 amino acids. The CDR3 reads CSARDRGPDTQYF. DNA of the CDR3: TGCAGTGCCAGGGACAGGGGCCCAGATACGCAGTATTTT.

This clonotype was observed at least ten times. This chain uses TRBV7-2 with TRBJ1-5; 8 bases agree with TRBD1. Losses at the gene ends were 5 bases for V and 5 bases for J; bases not matched to a gene: 2. The CDR3 is 13 amino acids. Germline CDR1 is SGHTA and CDR2 is FQGNSA. CDR3 in amino acids: CASSAQGDQPQHF. CDR3 sequence (DNA): TGTGCCAGCAGCGCACAGGGGGATCAGCCCCAGCATTTT. The full variable domain, completed using reference TRBV7-2 and TRBJ1-5, is GAGVSQSPSNKVTEKGKDVELRCDPISGHTALYWYRQSLGQGLEFLIYFQGNSAPDKSGLPSDRFSAERTGGSVSTLTIQRTQQEDSAVYLCASSAQGDQPQHFGDGTRLSIL.

Comment on this clonotype: This clone may be a read error of a much larger clone one base away. The V and J genes are TRBV6-1 and TRBJ1-3, with 7 nucleotides matching TRBD1. The germline gives CDR1 MNHNS, CDR2 SASEGT. This CDR3 contains 15 residues. This CDR3 reads CASSRGQDSGNTIHF. CDR3 in DNA: TGTGCCAGCAGTCGAGGACAGGACTCTGGAAACACCATACATTTT.

This clonotype was found a few times. This chain connects TRBV20-1 to TRBJ2-7; 10 bases are a match to TRBD2. The CDR3 is 14 amino acids. Unmatched junction bases numbered 4, after V lost 0 bases and J lost 5 bases. The V gene's germline CDR1 is DFQATT and CDR2 SNEGSKA (reference sequence). This CDR3 reads CSARDHLAGDEQYF. As DNA, the CDR3 is TGCAGTGCTAGAGATCACCTAGCGGGAGACGAGCAGTACTTC.